The 2 T cell receptor beta chains below come from one sample, sequenced in a study of OX40 agonist ivuxolimab in advanced cancers. Assay used: immunoSEQ multiplex PCR; TCRdb lists only in-frame clones, some missing. The sample holds 30,000 to 40,000 clones; approximately 89% are singletons and the top ten take 26%. Sequenced material: CD4+ or CD8+ T cells sorted from blood, taken in a trial of the OX40 agonist ivuxolimab. These receptor sequences come from an adult with an advanced solid tumor such as melanoma, head and neck, liver or kidney cancer.

The V gene is TRBV6-1, the J gene TRBJ1-1, with D unclear. CDR1 and CDR2 from the germline V gene are MNHNS and SASEGT. The CDR3 loop spans 11 amino acids. The V end lost 7 bases, the J end lost 2 bases, and 5 bases lay between the germline ends. The CDR3 reads CASTENTEAFF. In nucleotides, the CDR3 is TGTGCCAGCACGGAAAACACTGAAGCTTTCTTT.

The count of this clone is one. The chain joins TRBV28 to TRBJ1-1, with D unclear. The CDR3 contains 13 residues. CDR1 is MDHEN and CDR2 is SYDVKM in the germline V gene. V was trimmed by 5 bases and J by 6 bases, leaving 13 bases between them. The CDR3, as DNA: TGTGCCAGCAGTCCTACGGGTAAGGCTGAAGCTTTCTTT. Translating gives CASSPTGKAEAFF.